This T cell receptor beta chain appears in the sequencing data of a study of long-term antiretroviral therapy in people with HIV. Investigators performed immunoSEQ version v3.0 at survey level. Clones were sequenced by immunoSEQ multiplex PCR, and TCRdb holds only the in-frame ones, with some missing. The sample contains tens of thousands of clones, 90% of which appear only once. Concerning this clone itself: Its target is unknown.

Cryopreserved PBMC samples of about 0.95-10 million cells were used for DNA extraction. Study-level findings and limits: Among HIV repertoires, CDR3 length ranges were narrower than those of controls.

Losses at the gene ends were 4 bases for V and 6 bases for J; bases not matched to a gene: 10. CDR1 and CDR2 from the germline V gene are KGHSH and LQKENI. This CDR3 contains 16 residues. The sequencing used unsorted PBMCs, collected about 5.5 years after starting antiretroviral therapy. The clonotype comes from a woman in her 40s with HIV. V and J are TRBV18 and TRBJ2-1; 9 bases are a match to TRBD2. DNA for the CDR3: TGTGCCAGCTCACACTCCCTAGCGGGATGGTCCAATGAGCAGTTCTTC. Translating gives CASSHSLAGWSNEQFF. Drawing the rest from reference TRBV18 and TRBJ2-1, the complete variable domain is NAGVMQNPRHLVRRRGQEARLRCSPMKGHSHVYWYRQLPEEGLKFMVYLQKENIIDESGMPKERFSAEFPKEGPSILRIQQVVRGDSAAYFCASSHSLAGWSNEQFFGPGTRLTVL.